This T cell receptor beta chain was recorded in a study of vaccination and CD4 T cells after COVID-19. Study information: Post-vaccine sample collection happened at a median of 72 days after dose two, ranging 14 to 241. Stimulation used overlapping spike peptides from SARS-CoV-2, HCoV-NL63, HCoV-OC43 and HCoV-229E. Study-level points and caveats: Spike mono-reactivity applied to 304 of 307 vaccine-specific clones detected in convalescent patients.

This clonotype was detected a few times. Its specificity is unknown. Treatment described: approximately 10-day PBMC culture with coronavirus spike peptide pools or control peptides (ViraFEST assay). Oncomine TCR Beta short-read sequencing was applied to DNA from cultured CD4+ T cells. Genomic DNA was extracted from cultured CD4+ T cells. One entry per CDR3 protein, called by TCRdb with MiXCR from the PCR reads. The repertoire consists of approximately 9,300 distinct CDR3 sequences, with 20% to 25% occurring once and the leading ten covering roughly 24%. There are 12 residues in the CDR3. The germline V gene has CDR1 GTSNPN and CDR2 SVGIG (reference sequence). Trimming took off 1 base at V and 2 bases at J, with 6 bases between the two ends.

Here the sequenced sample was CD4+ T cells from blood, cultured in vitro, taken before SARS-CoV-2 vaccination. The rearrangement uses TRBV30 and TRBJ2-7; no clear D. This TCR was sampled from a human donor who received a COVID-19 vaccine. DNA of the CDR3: TGTGCCTGGAGTGGGGAAACCTACGAGCAGTACTTC. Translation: CAWSGETYEQYF.